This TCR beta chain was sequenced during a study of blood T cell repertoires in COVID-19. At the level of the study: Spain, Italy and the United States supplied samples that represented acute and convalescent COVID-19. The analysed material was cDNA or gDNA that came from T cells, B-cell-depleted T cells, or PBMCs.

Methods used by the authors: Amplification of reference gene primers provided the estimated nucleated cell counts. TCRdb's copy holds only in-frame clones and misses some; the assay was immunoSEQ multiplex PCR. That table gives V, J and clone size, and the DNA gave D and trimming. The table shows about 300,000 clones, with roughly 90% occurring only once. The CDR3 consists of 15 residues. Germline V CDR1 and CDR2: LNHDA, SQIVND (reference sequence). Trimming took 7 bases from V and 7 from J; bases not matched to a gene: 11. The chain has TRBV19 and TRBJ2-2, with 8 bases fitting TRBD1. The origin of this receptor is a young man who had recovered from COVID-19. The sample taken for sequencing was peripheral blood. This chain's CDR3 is CASMIFQGAGGELFF. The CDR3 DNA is TGTGCCAGTATGATCTTTCAGGGGGCCGGCGGGGAGCTGTTTTTT.